Presented here are 28 T cell receptor beta chains from one specimen sequenced in a study of technical replicates of blood from a handful of donors. Method: immunoSEQ multiplex PCR; TCRdb's copy keeps in-frame clones and lacks some. Here the sample spans approximately 60,000 clones, around 86% being singletons. Sequenced sample: PBMCs. Receptors originate from a human donor in good health. Some clones in this sample may be carry-over from other donors' samples.

The rearrangement uses TRBV2 and TRBJ1-4, with 10 nucleotides matching TRBD1. Germline lookup yields CDR1 SNHLY and CDR2 FYNNEI. The CDR3 has 15 amino acids. J was trimmed by 7 bases and V by 6 bases; bases with no gene match: 8. This CDR3 reads CASSQDRGPSEKLFF. The CDR3 bases are TGTGCCAGCAGCCAAGACAGGGGGCCTAGTGAAAAACTGTTTTTT.

The chain combines TRBV7-9 with TRBJ2-3; 11 bases are a match to TRBD1. The germline CDR1 and CDR2 sequences are SEHNR and FQNEAQ (reference sequence). CDR3 length equals 16 residues. Trimming cost V 5 bases and J 6 bases; bases outside gene matches: 10. The CDR3 DNA reads TGTGCCAGCAGCGGCTGGACAGGGGGCTCTCTCGATACGCAGTATTTT. Encoded protein: CASSGWTGGSLDTQYF.

Written as DNA, the CDR3 is TGTGCCAGCAGTGGATGGACAGGGAAGACTGAAGCTTTCTTT. This codes for CASSGWTGKTEAFF. The chain couples TRBV2 to TRBJ1-1; 8 bases line up with TRBD1. The germline gives CDR1 SNHLY, CDR2 FYNNEI. CDR3 length: 14 residues. The trim removed 4 bases at V and 5 bases at J, leaving 6 bases unmatched.

The CDR3 sequence: CASFFGGASNQPQHF. The DNA for the CDR3 is TGTGCCAGCTTCTTTGGGGGGGCGAGCAATCAGCCCCAGCATTTT. The chain couples TRBV28 to TRBJ1-5; possible D gene TRBD1, 6 bases. The CDR3 has 15 residues. Per the germline V gene, CDR1 is MDHEN and CDR2 is SYDVKM. V lost 8 bases, J lost 1 base, and 15 bases lay in between.

J is TRBJ1-1 and V is TRBV7-8; D perhaps matches TRBD1 (6 bases). Per germline, CDR1 SGHVS and CDR2 FQNEAQ. The ends were cut back, 7 bases at V and 6 bases at J, with 21 bases in the middle. The CDR3 is made up of 15 amino acids. The CDR3 coding sequence is TGTGCCAGCATCCCACAGGGAACTTCAATAGCTGAAGCTTTCTTT. Residues: CASIPQGTSIAEAFF.

The chain combines TRBV7-6 with TRBJ2-3; 14 bases map to TRBD2. Per germline, CDR1 SGHVS and CDR2 FNYEAQ. Trimming removed 4 bases from V and 4 bases from J; junction bases left unmatched: 4. The CDR3 loop spans 16 amino acids. CDR3 coding DNA: TGTGCCAGCAGCTCACTGACTAGCGGGGGGGCAGATACGCAGTATTTT. Encoded protein: CASSSLTSGGADTQYF.

V gene TRBV27 combines with J gene TRBJ1-2, with D perhaps matching TRBD1 (5 bases). CDR3 length: 16 amino acids. V was cut by 4 bases and J by 4 bases, with 19 bases left in between. Germline V lookup: CDR1 MNHEY, CDR2 SMNVEV (reference sequence). This CDR3 is CASSSEWGGFGYGYTF. The CDR3 nucleotides read TGTGCCAGCAGTTCCGAGTGGGGGGGATTCGGCTATGGCTACACCTTC.

The chain carries TRBV7-2 and TRBJ2-1; no clear D. The V end lost 1 base, the J end lost 10 bases, and 8 bases lay between the germline ends. CDR1 and CDR2 from the germline V gene are SGHTA and FQGNSA. The CDR3 spans 12 residues. CDR3 region: CASSLDSWEQFF. The CDR3 bases are TGTGCCAGCAGCTTAGACTCGTGGGAGCAGTTCTTC.

The chain employs TRBV4-1 and TRBJ1-5; D might be TRBD1 (5 bases). CDR3 length: 17 amino acids. Per the germline V gene, CDR1 is MGHRA and CDR2 is YSYEKL. V gave up 0 bases and J gave up 0 bases, with 12 bases separating them. The CDR3 DNA follows: TGCGCCAGCAGCCAAGATCCCAGGGACTATAGCAATCAGCCCCAGCATTTT. Protein: CASSQDPRDYSNQPQHF.

The rearrangement links TRBV19 to TRBJ1-4, with D unclear. Trimming cost V 7 bases and J 0 bases, with 12 bases left between them. CDR1 is LNHDA and CDR2 is SQIVND in the germline V gene (reference sequence). This CDR3 region has 15 residues. CDR3 bases: TGTGCCAGTAAGCACGGAGGTGCAACTAATGAAAAACTGTTTTTT. It encodes CASKHGGATNEKLFF.

The V and J genes are TRBV11-1 and TRBJ2-7; tentatively, D is TRBD1 (5 bases). The ends were cut back, 5 bases at V and 13 bases at J, with 15 bases in the middle. Germline V gives CDR1 SGHAT, CDR2 FQDESV (reference sequence). The CDR3 length is 11 residues. In DNA form, the CDR3 reads TGTGCCAGCAGCCACAGGCAGGCTCTTTACTTC. Translating gives CASSHRQALYF.

The CDR3 DNA follows: TGTGCCAGCAGCTTTTCAACAGGGGACGCAGCTTTCTTT. It codes for CASSFSTGDAAFF. The chain couples TRBV7-9 to TRBJ1-1; 7 bases agree with TRBD1. Germline V lookup: CDR1 SEHNR, CDR2 FQNEAQ (reference sequence). The ends lost 3 bases at V and 10 bases at J; junction bases unmatched: 8. CDR3 size: 13 residues.

The gene calls are TRBV7-9 and TRBJ1-2, with 9 bases matching TRBD1. The CDR3 covers 14 residues. With 3 bases clipped from V and 8 bases from J, the junction kept 7 bases outside the gene matches. The V gene's germline CDR1 is SEHNR and CDR2 FQNEAQ (reference sequence). The CDR3 is CASSFSDRGEGYTF. CDR3 in DNA: TGTGCCAGCAGCTTTTCGGACAGGGGAGAGGGCTACACCTTC.

This chain links TRBV7-6 with TRBJ1-5; possibly TRBD1 for D (5 bases). Per germline, CDR1 SGHVS and CDR2 FNYEAQ. The CDR3 is 12 amino acids. V lost 0 bases and J 10 bases, leaving 7 bases between the germline ends. The CDR3 sequence is CASSLAQGPQHF. For the CDR3, the DNA is TGTGCCAGCAGCTTAGCTCAGGGCCCCCAGCATTTT.

By share, this clone counts as medium-sized. The J gene is TRBJ1-1, the V gene TRBV5-6; D uncertain. V lost 0 bases and J 14 bases, leaving 11 bases between the germline ends. The germline CDR1 and CDR2 sequences are SGHDT and YYEEEE. The CDR3 covers 11 residues. DNA for the CDR3: TGTGCCAGCAGCTTGGGCCCGAAACTCTTCTTT. Residues: CASSLGPKLFF.

This clone was picked up a small number of times. The genes are TRBV7-2 and TRBJ1-1, with 9 bases aligning to TRBD1. The CDR3 is 15 amino acids. CDR1 and CDR2 from the germline V gene are SGHTA and FQGNSA. The trim removed 5 bases at V and 10 bases at J, leaving 14 bases unmatched. In DNA form, the CDR3 reads TGTGCCAGCAGCCCGTCCCGGACAGGGGACCAAAGAGCTTTCTTT. Its protein product is CASSPSRTGDQRAFF.

The V gene is TRBV10-3, the J gene TRBJ1-1; 10 bases agree with TRBD1. Per the germline V gene, CDR1 is ENHRY and CDR2 is SYGVKD. J lost 4 bases, V lost 6 bases, and 5 bases had no gene match. The CDR3 contains 14 residues. The CDR3 DNA sequence: TGTGCCATCAGCCGGACAGGGGGAGGCACTGAAGCTTTCTTT. Residues: CAISRTGGGTEAFF.

The chain combines TRBV7-2 with TRBJ2-3; TRBD2 agrees at 13 bases. V lost 1 base, J lost 4 bases, and 11 bases stayed unmatched. This CDR3 has 19 residues. Germline assignment: CDR1 SGHTA and CDR2 FQGNSA. CDR3 protein: CASSLGGGGTSGTPDTQYF. For the CDR3, the DNA is TGTGCCAGCAGCTTAGGAGGCGGGGGGACTAGCGGGACCCCAGATACGCAGTATTTT. Full variable domain (rest looked up from reference TRBV7-2 and TRBJ2-3): GAGVSQSPSNKVTEKGKDVELRCDPISGHTALYWYRQSLGQGLEFLIYFQGNSAPDKSGLPSDRFSAERTGGSVSTLTIQRTQQEDSAVYLCASSLGGGGTSGTPDTQYFGPGTRLTVL.

V usage is TRBV12-5 and J usage is TRBJ2-6, with 7 bases fitting TRBD2. CDR3 length equals 18 residues. Germline V gene sequence: CDR1 LGHNT, CDR2 FRNRAP. V lost 0 bases to trimming and J lost 4 bases; unmatched junction nucleotides: 9. Here the CDR3 DNA reads TGTGCTAGTGGTTTGGTATGGGGGGAGGGAGGAGGGGCCAACGTCCTGACTTTC. This encodes CASGLVWGEGGGANVLTF.

This chain links TRBV7-2 with TRBJ2-3; possibly TRBD1 for D (5 bases). Trimming removed 9 bases at V and 0 bases at J, with 25 bases between. This CDR3 spans 18 amino acids. The germline V gene has CDR1 SGHTA and CDR2 FQGNSA. The CDR3 region has the DNA TGTGCCAGTTCCTCCCCCGGACACCCCACCAGGAGCACAGATACGCAGTATTTT. Protein product: CASSSPGHPTRSTDTQYF.

The chain links TRBV19 to TRBJ2-2, with a possible D match to TRBD1 (5 bases). The CDR3 loop spans 16 amino acids. From germline, CDR1 is LNHDA and CDR2 SQIVND (reference sequence). The V end lost 0 bases, the J end lost 5 bases, and 13 bases lay between the germline ends. The DNA for the CDR3 is TGTGCCAGTAGTATAGATAGCTGGGGCAGAACCGGGGAGCTGTTTTTT. Translation gives CASSIDSWGRTGELFF.

This sequence joins TRBV4-3 and TRBJ2-4; D not resolved. The CDR3 consists of 19 residues. Germline loops: CDR1 LGHNA, CDR2 YSLEER. The V end was cut by 0 bases, the J end by 0 bases, with 18 bases between. The CDR3 reads CASSQEAGQVLLAKNIQYF. CDR3 bases: TGCGCCAGCAGCCAAGAAGCTGGGCAGGTCCTCTTAGCCAAAAACATTCAGTACTTC.

The V and J genes are TRBV6-1 and TRBJ2-7; 9 bases line up with TRBD2. This CDR3 has 14 amino acids. Germline CDR1 reads MNHNS; CDR2 reads SASEGT. V was pared by 6 bases and J by 7 bases, with 10 bases of the junction left unmatched. CDR3 sequence: CASRGVAGEWEQYF. The CDR3 nucleotides read TGTGCCAGCAGGGGAGTAGCGGGAGAATGGGAGCAGTACTTC.

The rearrangement joins TRBV2 to TRBJ1-6; 9 nucleotides line up with TRBD1. There are 16 residues in the CDR3. Unmatched junction bases numbered 8, after V lost 6 bases and J lost 5 bases. CDR1 is SNHLY, CDR2 FYNNEI, per germline. Here the CDR3 reads CASRRTGAADNSPLHF. In nucleotides, the CDR3 is TGTGCCAGCAGGAGGACAGGGGCCGCGGATAATTCACCCCTCCACTTT.

The rearrangement links TRBV5-1 to TRBJ2-3; D gene unclear. The germline V gene has CDR1 SGHRS and CDR2 YFSETQ. CDR3 size: 14 residues. Trimming took off 8 bases at V and 0 bases at J, with 13 bases between the two ends. CDR3 protein: CASAGGGSTDTQYF. The CDR3 DNA reads TGCGCCAGTGCCGGTGGCGGCAGCACAGATACGCAGTATTTT.

CDR3 DNA: TGCGCCAGCAGCCAGGGGGGTAGCGGGAGGGCCGGTGAGCAGTTCTTC. It specifies CASSQGGSGRAGEQFF. The V and J genes are TRBV4-3 and TRBJ2-1, with 11 bases identical to TRBD2. With 3 bases clipped from V and 9 bases from J, the junction kept 10 bases outside the gene matches. The CDR3 length is 16 residues. CDR1 is LGHNA, CDR2 YSLEER, per germline.

This chain joins TRBV13 and TRBJ2-5; D is possibly TRBD2 (7 bases). CDR1 is PRHDT, CDR2 FYEKMQ, per germline (reference sequence). V was pared by 7 bases and J by 5 bases, with 14 bases between. The CDR3 sequence is 13 residues long. CDR3 region: CASTRGGDETQYF. For the CDR3, the DNA is TGTGCCAGCACCCGAGGGGGGGATGAGACCCAGTACTTC.

This clone has a single count. The rearrangement uses TRBV7-6 and TRBJ2-1; D call uncertain. There are 15 residues in the CDR3. Trimming removed 5 bases at V and 0 bases at J, with 11 bases between. CDR1 SGHVS and CDR2 FNYEAQ come from the germline V gene. CDR3 in DNA: TGTGCCAGCAGCGTCCAGGTTAACTCCTACAATGAGCAGTTCTTC. Translated, it gives CASSVQVNSYNEQFF.